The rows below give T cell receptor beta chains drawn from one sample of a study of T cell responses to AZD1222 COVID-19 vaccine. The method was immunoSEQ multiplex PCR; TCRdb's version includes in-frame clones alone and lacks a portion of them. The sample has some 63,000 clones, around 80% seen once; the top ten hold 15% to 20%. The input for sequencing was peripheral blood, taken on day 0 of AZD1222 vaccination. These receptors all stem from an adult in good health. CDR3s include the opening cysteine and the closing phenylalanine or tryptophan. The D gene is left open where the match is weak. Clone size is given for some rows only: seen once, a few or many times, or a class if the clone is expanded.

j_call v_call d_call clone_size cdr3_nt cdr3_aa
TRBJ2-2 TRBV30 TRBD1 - TGTGCCTGGAGTGCGCCGTTTACAGGGGAGACCGGGGAGCTGTTTTTT CAWSAPFTGETGELFF
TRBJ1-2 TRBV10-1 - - TGCGCCAGCAGTGGCAGGGTTTACGGCTACACCTTC CASSGRVYGYTF
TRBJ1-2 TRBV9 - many TGTGCCAGCAGGAAAAGGGGGAGAGGCTACACCTTC CASRKRGRGYTF
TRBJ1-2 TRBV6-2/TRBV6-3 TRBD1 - TGTGCCAGCAGTTATCAGGGGGACTACACCTTC CASSYQGDYTF
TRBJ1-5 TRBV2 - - TGTGCCAGCAGGTTCACAGGGAGTTCAACACAGCCCCAGCATTTT CASRFTGSSTQPQHF
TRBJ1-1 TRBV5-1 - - TGCGCCAGCAGCTTGGACCGGGGTGAAGCTTTCTTT CASSLDRGEAFF
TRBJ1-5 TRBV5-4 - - TGTGCCAGCAGCCTACAGGAGGAAGGCAATCAGCCCCAGCATTTT CASSLQEEGNQPQHF
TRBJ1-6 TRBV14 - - TGTGCCAGCAGCCAAAGAAACAGGGATCCCCTCCACTTT CASSQRNRDPLHF
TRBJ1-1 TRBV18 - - TGTGCCAGCTCCGTTAGTGACACTGAAGCTTTCTTT CASSVSDTEAFF
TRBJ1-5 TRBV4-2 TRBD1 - TGTGCCAGCAGCCAAGATCAGGGGGTTGGCCAGCCCCAGCATTTT CASSQDQGVGQPQHF
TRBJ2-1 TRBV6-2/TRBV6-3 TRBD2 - TGTGCCAGCAGTACCTCCCGACTAGCGGGAGTCTATGAGCAGTTCTTC CASSTSRLAGVYEQFF
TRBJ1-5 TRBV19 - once TGTGCCAGTAGTGTCCAGGGGTTAGGGAGCAATCAGCCCCAGCATTTT CASSVQGLGSNQPQHF
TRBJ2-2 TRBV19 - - TGTGCCAGTAGCAACGCAAACACCGGGGAGCTGTTTTTT CASSNANTGELFF
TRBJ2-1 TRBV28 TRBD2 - TGTGCCAGCAGTTCCCCGGGACTAGCGAAAAATGAGCAGTTCTTC CASSSPGLAKNEQFF
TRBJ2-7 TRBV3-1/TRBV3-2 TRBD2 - TGTGCCAGCAGCTTAGGACTAGCGGGAGACGAGCAGTACTTC CASSLGLAGDEQYF
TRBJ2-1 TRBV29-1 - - TGCAGCGTTGCGCTGCTTGTGGGTGAGCAGTTCTTC CSVALLVGEQFF
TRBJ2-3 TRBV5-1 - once TGCGCCAGCAGCTTCAGCCCTCCAGGGCTGTCCACAGATACGCAGTATTTT CASSFSPPGLSTDTQYF
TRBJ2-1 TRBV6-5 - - TGTGCCAGCAGTTACTCTAGACAACGCCCAGTCGATGAGCAGTTCTTC CASSYSRQRPVDEQFF
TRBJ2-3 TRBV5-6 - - TGTGCCAGCAGCAGGGGACCGACAGATACGCAGTATTTT CASSRGPTDTQYF
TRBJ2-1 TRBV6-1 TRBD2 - TGTGCCAGCAGTGTCACTAGCGGGAGGGCCGGGGTCAATGAGCAGTTCTTC CASSVTSGRAGVNEQFF
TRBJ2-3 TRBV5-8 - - TGTGCCAGCAGCTTGTTGGGATGGGGCACAGATACGCAGTATTTT CASSLLGWGTDTQYF
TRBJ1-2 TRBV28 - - TGTGCCAGCAGGGCCGACTATGGCTACACCTTC CASRADYGYTF
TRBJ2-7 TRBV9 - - TGTGCCAGCAGCGTAGGCGGGACAAACTACGAGCAGTACTTC CASSVGGTNYEQYF
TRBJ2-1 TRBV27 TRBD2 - TGTGCCAGCAGTTTGCGGGGGAATGAGCAGTTCTTC CASSLRGNEQFF
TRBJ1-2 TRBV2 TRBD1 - TGTGCCAGCAGTGGACAGGGATCCCTCTATGGCTACACCTTC CASSGQGSLYGYTF
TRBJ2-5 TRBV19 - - TGTGCCAGTAGTACGATCGTCCAAGAGACCCAGTACTTC CASSTIVQETQYF
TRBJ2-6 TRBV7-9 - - TGTGGGTCAGGCCCTGGGGCCAACGTCCTGACTTTC CGSGPGANVLTF
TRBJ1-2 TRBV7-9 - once TGTGCCAGCAGCTTAGGGGAGGGGTCCCACTATGGCTACACCTTC CASSLGEGSHYGYTF
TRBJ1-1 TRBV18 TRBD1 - TGTGCCAGCTCACCGGACAGGGTGGAAGCTTTCTTT CASSPDRVEAFF
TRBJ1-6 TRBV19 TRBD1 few TGTGCCAGTGGTCTCCCGACAGGGAACAATTCACCCCTCCACTTT CASGLPTGNNSPLHF
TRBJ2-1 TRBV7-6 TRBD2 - TGTGCCAGCAGCCTAAGACTAGCGGGCGACTACAATGAGCAGTTCTTC CASSLRLAGDYNEQFF
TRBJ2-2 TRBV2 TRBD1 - TGTGCCAGCTTACAGGGGGCCGGGGCCGGCACCGGGGAGCTGTTTTTT CASLQGAGAGTGELFF
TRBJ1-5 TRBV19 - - TGTGCCAGTAGTATAGGCGGTTCTCTATACCCAGGGCCCCAGCATTTT CASSIGGSLYPGPQHF
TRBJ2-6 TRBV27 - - TGTGCCAGCAGTTTTTGGGGTGCTGGGGCCAACGTCCTGACTTTC CASSFWGAGANVLTF
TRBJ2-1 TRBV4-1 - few TGCGCCAGCAGGGGGCGCCAGAGGAATGAGCAGTTCTTC CASRGRQRNEQFF
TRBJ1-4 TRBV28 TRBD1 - TGTGCCAGCAGTTCTGGACAGGCAGGCGGTCGTGAAAAACTGTTTTTT CASSSGQAGGREKLFF
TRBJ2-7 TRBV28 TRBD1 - TGTGCCAGCAGACCCGACAGGGACGAGCAGTACTTC CASRPDRDEQYF
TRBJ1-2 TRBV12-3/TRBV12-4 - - TGTGCCAGCAGTTTAGGTAACCCCGGCTACACCTTC CASSLGNPGYTF
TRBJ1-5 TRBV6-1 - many TGTGCCAGCAGTGAACCGGGGATTAGCAATCAGCCCCAGCATTTT CASSEPGISNQPQHF
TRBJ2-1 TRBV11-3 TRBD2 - TGTGCCAGCAGCGCGCCTAGGGGACTAGCGGGAAACAATGAGCAGTTCTTC CASSAPRGLAGNNEQFF
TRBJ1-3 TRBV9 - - TGTGCCAGCAGCGTCTCGGATTATGGAAACACCATATATTTT CASSVSDYGNTIYF
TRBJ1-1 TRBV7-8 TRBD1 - TGTGCCAGCAGCTTAGGGACAGGGGTCACTGAAGCTTTCTTT CASSLGTGVTEAFF
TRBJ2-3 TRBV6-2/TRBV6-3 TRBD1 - TGTGCCAGCAGTTTTTCCTTACAGGGGGCGGTTTCCGGAGATACGCAGTATTTT CASSFSLQGAVSGDTQYF
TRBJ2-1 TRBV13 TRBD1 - TGTGCCAGCAGCTTAGCCCCTAAGGGACAGGGGTACAATGAGCAGTTCTTC CASSLAPKGQGYNEQFF
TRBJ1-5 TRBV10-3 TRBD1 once TGTGCCATCAGTGAGTGGGACAGGGAAGGACAGCCCCAGCATTTT CAISEWDREGQPQHF
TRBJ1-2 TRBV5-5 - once TGTGCCAGCAGCTTAGGGGGTTTACAGTCGGGAGGCTACACCTTC CASSLGGLQSGGYTF
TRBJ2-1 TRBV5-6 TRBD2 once TGTGCCAGCAGCTTGGCGGGACTAGCGGGAGGTTCTGGCGAGCAGTTCTTC CASSLAGLAGGSGEQFF
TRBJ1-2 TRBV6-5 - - TGTGCCAGCAGTTACTCGCGGTCAGGGCACTATGGCTACACCTTC CASSYSRSGHYGYTF
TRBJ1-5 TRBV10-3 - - TGTGCCATCAGTGACGTACAGGGCGTTGGCAATCAGCCCCAGCATTTT CAISDVQGVGNQPQHF
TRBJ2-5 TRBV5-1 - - TGCGCCAGCAGCTTGAACTGGCAAGAGACCCAGTACTTC CASSLNWQETQYF
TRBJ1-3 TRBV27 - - TGTGCCAGCAGAAGTAATGGAAACACCATATATTTT CASRSNGNTIYF
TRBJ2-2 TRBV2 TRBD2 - TGTGCCAGCAGTGAAGAGGGGACTAGCGGCAACACCGGGGAGCTGTTTTTT CASSEEGTSGNTGELFF
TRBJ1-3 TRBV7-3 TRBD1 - TGTGCCAGCAGCACAGGGGCTGGAGACACCATATATTTT CASSTGAGDTIYF
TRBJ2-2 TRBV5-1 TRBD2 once TGCGCCAGCAGCTTGGCCCCGGGACTAGCGGGAGGGCCGAAGAGCACCGGGGAGCTGTTTTTT CASSLAPGLAGGPKSTGELFF